These 7 T cell receptor beta chains were all obtained from the same sample, sequenced in a study of blood T cell repertoires in COVID-19. Clones were read by immunoSEQ multiplex PCR, and TCRdb kept only the in-frame ones, dropping some. This sample has some 48,000 clones; just over 85% occur once, and the top ten carry about 2.8%. Specimen: peripheral blood. The receptors were gathered from a woman older than 75 with COVID-19, enrolled during active disease.

The J gene is TRBJ2-3, the V gene TRBV5-1; D is uncertain. Trimming took 4 bases from V and 9 from J, leaving 15 bases between them. Germline V CDR1 and CDR2: SGHRS, YFSETQ. The CDR3 is 13 amino acids. The CDR3 sequence: CASSAPTITTQYF. The CDR3 DNA sequence: TGCGCCAGCAGCGCGCCGACAATCACCACGCAGTATTTT.

This clone showed up just a few times. The V and J genes are TRBV6-5 and TRBJ1-2; D not certain. Trimming removed 2 bases from V and 6 bases from J, with 16 bases in between. The germline gives CDR1 MNHEY, CDR2 SVGAGI. This CDR3 is built from 15 residues. The CDR3 DNA follows: TGTGCCAGCAGTTACACCCATTGGGCTCGAGATGGCTACACCTTC. Amino acid sequence: CASSYTHWARDGYTF.

The chain has TRBV6-5 and TRBJ2-7, with D possibly TRBD1 on 6 matching bases. Germline values: CDR1 MNHEY, CDR2 SVGAGI. This CDR3 is built from 14 residues. Deletions cut 5 bases from V and 2 bases from J, with 13 bases between. CDR3: CASSRFGTPYEQYF. CDR3 sequence (DNA): TGTGCCAGCAGTAGGTTCGGGACACCCTACGAGCAGTACTTC.

This chain's CDR3 is CASSLAGTPKLAQHF. CDR3 DNA sequence: TGTGCCAGCAGCCTTGCAGGGACACCTAAGCTGGCCCAGCATTTT. The chain links TRBV3-1 (or the pseudogene TRBV3-2) to TRBJ1-5, with D perhaps matching TRBD1 (6 bases). The CDR3 is 15 residues long. CDR1 is LGHDT and CDR2 is YNNKEL in the germline V gene (reference sequence). V was pared by 4 bases and J by 11 bases, with 21 bases between.

This chain joins TRBV2 and TRBJ1-1, with TRBD1 matching 9 bases. Unmatched junction bases numbered 5, after V lost 6 bases and J lost 3 bases. This CDR3 has 14 amino acids. Looked up from germline, CDR1 is SNHLY and CDR2 is FYNNEI. As DNA, the CDR3 is TGTGCCAGCAGAACCGGGACAGGGTACACTGAAGCTTTCTTT. Residues: CASRTGTGYTEAFF. The entire variable domain, with the rest obtained from reference TRBV2 and TRBJ1-1, is as follows: EPEVTQTPSHQVTQMGQEVILRCVPISNHLYFYWYRQILGQKVEFLVSFYNNEISEKSEIFDDQFSVERPDGSNFTLKIRSTKLEDSAMYFCASRTGTGYTEAFFGQGTRLTVV.

The chain links TRBV6-5 to TRBJ1-1, with D possibly being TRBD1 (6 bases). The CDR3 has 15 amino acids. Per germline, CDR1 MNHEY and CDR2 SVGAGI. The V end lost 6 bases, the J end lost 5 bases, and 19 bases lay between the germline ends. CDR3 sequence: CASRAARGGVTEAFF. CDR3 DNA sequence: TGTGCCAGCAGAGCCGCCCGAGGGGGGGTTACTGAAGCTTTCTTT.

The gene calls are TRBV18 and TRBJ1-5; maybe TRBD1 (5 bases). Trimming took off 1 base at V and 6 bases at J, with 22 bases between the two ends. The CDR3 extends over 18 amino acids. From germline, CDR1 is KGHSH and CDR2 LQKENI. In nucleotides, the CDR3 is TGTGCCAGCTCACCACAGGCAGGGTCCTATAGCGGTGGTCAGCCCCAGCATTTT. Protein: CASSPQAGSYSGGQPQHF.